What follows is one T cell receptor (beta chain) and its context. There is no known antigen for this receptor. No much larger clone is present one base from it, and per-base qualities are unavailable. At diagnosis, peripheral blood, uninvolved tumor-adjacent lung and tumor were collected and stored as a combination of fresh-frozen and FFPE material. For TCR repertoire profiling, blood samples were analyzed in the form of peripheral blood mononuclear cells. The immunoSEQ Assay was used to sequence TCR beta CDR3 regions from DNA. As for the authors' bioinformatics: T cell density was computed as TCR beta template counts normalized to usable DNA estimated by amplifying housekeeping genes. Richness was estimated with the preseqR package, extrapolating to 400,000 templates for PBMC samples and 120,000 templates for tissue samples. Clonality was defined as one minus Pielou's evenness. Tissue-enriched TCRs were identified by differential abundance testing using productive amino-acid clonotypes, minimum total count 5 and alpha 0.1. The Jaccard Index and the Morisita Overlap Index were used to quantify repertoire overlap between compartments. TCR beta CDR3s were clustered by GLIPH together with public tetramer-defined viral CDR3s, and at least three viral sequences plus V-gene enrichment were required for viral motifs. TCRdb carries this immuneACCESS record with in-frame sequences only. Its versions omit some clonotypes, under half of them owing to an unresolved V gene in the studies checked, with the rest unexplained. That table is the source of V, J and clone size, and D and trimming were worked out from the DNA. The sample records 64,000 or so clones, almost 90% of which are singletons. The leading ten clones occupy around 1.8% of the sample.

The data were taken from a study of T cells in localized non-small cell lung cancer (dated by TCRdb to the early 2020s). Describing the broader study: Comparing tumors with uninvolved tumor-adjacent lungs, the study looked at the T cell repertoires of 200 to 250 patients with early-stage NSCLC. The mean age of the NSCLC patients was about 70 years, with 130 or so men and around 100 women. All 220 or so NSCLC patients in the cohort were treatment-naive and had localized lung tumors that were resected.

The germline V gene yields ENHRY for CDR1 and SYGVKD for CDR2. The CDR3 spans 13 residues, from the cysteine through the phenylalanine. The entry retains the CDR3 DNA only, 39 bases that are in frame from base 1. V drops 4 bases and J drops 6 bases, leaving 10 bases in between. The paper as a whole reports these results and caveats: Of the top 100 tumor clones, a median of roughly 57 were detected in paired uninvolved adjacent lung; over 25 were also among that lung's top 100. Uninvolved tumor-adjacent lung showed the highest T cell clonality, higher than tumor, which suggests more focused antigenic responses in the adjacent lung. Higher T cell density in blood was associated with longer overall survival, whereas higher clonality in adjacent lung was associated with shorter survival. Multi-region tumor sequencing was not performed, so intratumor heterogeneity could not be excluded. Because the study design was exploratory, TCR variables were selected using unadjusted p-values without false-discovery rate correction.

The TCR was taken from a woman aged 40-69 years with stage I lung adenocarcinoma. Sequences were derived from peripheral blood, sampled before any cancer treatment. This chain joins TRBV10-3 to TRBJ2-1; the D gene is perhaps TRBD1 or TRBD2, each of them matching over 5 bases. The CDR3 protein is CAISGIGANEQFF. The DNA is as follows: TGTGCCATCAGTGGTATCGGGGCCAATGAGCAGTTCTTC.